This TCR beta chain originates from a study of control samples from healthy donors and cancer patients. CDR1 is SGHTA, CDR2 FQGTGA, per germline. Losses at the gene ends were 3 bases for V and 2 bases for J; bases not matched to a gene: 6. The CDR3 has 17 amino acids. The table lists this clone with a count of one. Using immunoSEQ multiplex PCR, the repertoire was profiled, and TCRdb retains in-frame clones only, with some absent. The data hold around 97,000 clones, with around 89% observed a single time. Sequencing input: PBMCs. The chain employs TRBV7-3 and TRBJ2-6, with TRBD1 matching 8 bases. The clonotype comes from a man in his fifties or sixties with lung cancer. This chain's CDR3 is CASSLTGVGTGANVLTF. The CDR3 nucleotides are TGTGCCAGCAGCTTGACAGGGGTAGGGACTGGGGCCAACGTCCTGACTTTC. Complete variable domain (other parts from reference TRBV7-3 and TRBJ2-6): GAGVSQTPSNKVTEKGKYVELRCDPISGHTALYWYRQSLGQGPEFLIYFQGTGAADDSGLPNDRFFAVRPEGSVSTLKIQRTERGDSAVYLCASSLTGVGTGANVLTFGAGSRLTVL.